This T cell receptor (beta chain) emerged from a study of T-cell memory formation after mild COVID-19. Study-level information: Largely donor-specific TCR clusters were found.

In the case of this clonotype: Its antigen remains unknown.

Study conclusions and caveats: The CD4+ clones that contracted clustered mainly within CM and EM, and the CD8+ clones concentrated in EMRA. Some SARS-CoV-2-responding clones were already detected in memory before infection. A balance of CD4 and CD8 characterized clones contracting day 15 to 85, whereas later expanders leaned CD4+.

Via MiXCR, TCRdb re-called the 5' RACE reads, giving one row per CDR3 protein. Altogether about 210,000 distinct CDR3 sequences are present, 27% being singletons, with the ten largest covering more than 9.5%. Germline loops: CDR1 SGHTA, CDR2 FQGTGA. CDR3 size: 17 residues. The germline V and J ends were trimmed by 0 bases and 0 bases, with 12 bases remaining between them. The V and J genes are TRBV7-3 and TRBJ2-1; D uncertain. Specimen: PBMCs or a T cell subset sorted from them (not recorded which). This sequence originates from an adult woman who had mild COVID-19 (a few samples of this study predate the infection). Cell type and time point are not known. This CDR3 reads CASSLTNRLNSYNEQFF. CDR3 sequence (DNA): TGTGCCAGCAGCTTAACAAATCGACTTAACTCCTACAATGAGCAGTTCTTC.